This T cell receptor beta chain appears in the sequencing data of a study of OX40 agonist ivuxolimab in advanced cancers. Overall study context: Partial responses were achieved by three patients, one with hepatocellular carcinoma and two with cutaneous melanoma.

The CDR3 runs 14 residues. Per germline, CDR1 LNHDA and CDR2 SQIVND (reference sequence). Trimming took off 1 base at V and 4 bases at J, with 10 bases between the two ends. Clones were sequenced by immunoSEQ multiplex PCR, and TCRdb holds only the in-frame ones, with some missing. The sample holds 60,000 to 75,000 clones, around 92% seen once. The chain joins TRBV19 to TRBJ1-1; D is ambiguous. The origin of this receptor is an adult with an advanced solid tumor such as melanoma, head and neck, liver or kidney cancer. Sample: CD4+ or CD8+ T cells sorted from blood, taken in a trial of the OX40 agonist ivuxolimab. The DNA of the CDR3 is TGTGCCAGTAGTATAGCCTCCGGGGTCACTGAAGCTTTCTTT. This gives the protein CASSIASGVTEAFF.